The 30 T cell receptor beta chains below come from one sample, sequenced in a study of beta chain features in type 1 diabetes. Antigen specificity for these receptors is unknown. cDNA synthesis used the whole RNA isolate, giving expressed TCRB sequences. TCRdb's table, derived via immunoSEQ multiplex PCR, lists solely in-frame clones and lacks some. The data hold about 120,000 clones, with roughly 17% observed a single time. Findings and caveats of the study: Significant though moderate, a shortening of TCRB CDR3s appeared in all four CD4+ subsets of Type 1 diabetes patients.

Sequenced material: central memory CD4+ T cells from blood. All receptors come from a man aged 25 to 45 with type 1 diabetes.

In this sample, this clone turned up a few times. V and J are TRBV7-3 and TRBJ2-3; 8 nucleotides agree with TRBD2. The CDR3 contains 15 residues. V gave up 5 bases and J gave up 1 base; unmatched junction bases: 5. From germline, CDR1 is SGHTA and CDR2 FQGTGA. The CDR3 sequence: CASSPNGGGTDTQYF. In DNA form, the CDR3 reads TGTGCCAGCAGCCCGAACGGGGGGGGCACAGATACGCAGTATTTT.

The chain has TRBV2 and TRBJ1-3; D not certain. The CDR3 has 13 amino acids. Trimming took 6 bases from V and 5 from J, leaving 11 bases between them. Germline CDR1 is SNHLY and CDR2 is FYNNEI. The CDR3, as DNA: TGTGCCAGCAGGGTGGGTTCCAGAAACACCATATATTTT. Amino acids: CASRVGSRNTIYF.

The CDR3 coding sequence is TGTGCCAGCTCACCACTTTCAGGGCCCCAAGAGACCCAGTACTTC. It codes for CASSPLSGPQETQYF. The chain is built from TRBV18 and TRBJ2-5, with D perhaps matching TRBD1 (5 bases). Per the germline V gene, CDR1 is KGHSH and CDR2 is LQKENI. The length of the CDR3 is 15 residues. V gave up 1 base and J gave up 1 base, with 10 bases separating them.

This clone has just a few counts. This sample includes further DNA sequences coding for the same CDR3. This chain joins TRBV30 and TRBJ1-5, with no clear D. CDR1 and CDR2 (germline): GTSNPN, SVGIG (reference sequence). The CDR3 length is 13 residues. The V end lost 3 bases, the J end lost 1 base, and 7 bases lay between the germline ends. The CDR3 region is CAWSLDSNQPQHF. DNA for the CDR3: TGTGCCTGGAGCCTGGACAGCAATCAGCCCCAGCATTTT.

The J gene is TRBJ1-2, the V gene TRBV28; a possible D gene is TRBD1 (6 bases). V dropped 4 bases and J dropped 10 bases, with 22 bases sitting between them. Per germline, CDR1 MDHEN and CDR2 SYDVKM. The CDR3 is made up of 15 amino acids. In DNA, the CDR3 is TGTGCCAGCAGTTCTGGACAGAGCAGGGGAGGGGACTACACCTTC. This translates into CASSSGQSRGGDYTF.

This clone was seen more than once but under ten times. The chain recombines TRBV7-9 with TRBJ1-6, with 8 bases identical to TRBD1. Germline CDR1 and CDR2: SEHNR and FQNEAQ (reference sequence). The V gene end was trimmed by 5 bases and the J gene end by 9 bases; junction bases not matched to a gene: 3. The CDR3 extends over 13 amino acids. The CDR3 DNA reads as TGTGCCAGCAGCCGGACAGGGAGTTCACCCCTCCACTTT. It encodes CASSRTGSSPLHF.

V and J are TRBV5-1 and TRBJ2-6; tentatively, D is TRBD1 (6 bases). V was pared by 4 bases and J by 0 bases, with 8 bases between. In germline, CDR1 is SGHRS, CDR2 YFSETQ. This CDR3 contains 15 residues. The CDR3 spells CASSPDSSGANVLTF. The DNA of the CDR3 is TGCGCCAGCAGCCCGGACAGCTCTGGGGCCAACGTCCTGACTTTC.

Written as DNA, the CDR3 is TGTGCCAGCGGCATCGAGCAGTACTTC. This gives the protein CASGIEQYF. The J gene is TRBJ2-7, the V gene TRBV7-9; unclear D gene. Germline CDR1 is SEHNR and CDR2 is FQNEAQ (reference sequence). This CDR3 is 9 amino acids long. V was shortened by 8 bases and J by 6 bases, with 5 bases between the two germline ends. The complete variable domain, with remaining parts taken from reference TRBV7-9 and TRBJ2-7, reads DTGVSQNPRHKITKRGQNVTFRCDPISEHNRLYWYRQTLGQGPEFLTYFQNEAQLEKSRLLSDRFSAERPKGSFSTLEIQRTEQGDSAMYLCASGIEQYFGPGTRLTVT.

This chain joins TRBV6-1 and TRBJ1-2; the D is unclear. Trimming stripped 3 bases from V and 6 bases from J, with 11 bases between. Germline CDR1 is MNHNS and CDR2 is SASEGT. The CDR3 runs to 13 residues. CDR3 nucleotides: TGTGCCAGCAGTGATCTTGTCCTCGATGGCTACACCTTC. Its translation: CASSDLVLDGYTF.

The V and J genes are TRBV10-3 and TRBJ1-6; TRBD1 matches at 9 bases. V shed 4 bases, J shed 10 bases, and the junction held 5 bases outside the gene matches. The CDR3 loop spans 14 amino acids. Germline CDR1 and CDR2: ENHRY and SYGVKD. This CDR3 reads CAISGTGGPSPLHF. Here the CDR3 DNA reads TGTGCCATCAGTGGAACAGGGGGCCCCTCACCCCTCCACTTT.

The sample holds a few counts of this clone. The CDR3: CASSQDGYGYTF. The DNA of the CDR3 is TGCGCCAGCAGCCAAGATGGTTATGGCTACACCTTC. The chain uses TRBV4-1 and TRBJ1-2; D uncertain. Germline CDR1 reads MGHRA; CDR2 reads YSYEKL. V dropped 0 bases and J dropped 5 bases, with 4 bases sitting between them. CDR3 length: 12 amino acids.

The chain combines TRBV5-1 with TRBJ2-5; the D is unclear. The V end lost 1 base, the J end lost 2 bases, and 15 bases lay between the germline ends. CDR3 size: 16 residues. CDR1 and CDR2 from the germline V gene are SGHRS and YFSETQ. CDR3 DNA sequence: TGCGCCAGCAGCTTGAACACCCAGAGCCAGCAAGAGACCCAGTACTTC. It codes for CASSLNTQSQQETQYF.

The rearrangement uses TRBV29-1 and TRBJ1-5, with D possibly matching TRBD1 (5 bases). The CDR3 consists of 13 residues. The V end was cut by 5 bases, the J end by 5 bases, with 13 bases between. Germline V gene data show CDR1 as SQVTM and CDR2 as ANQGSEA. The DNA for the CDR3 is TGCAGCGTTCGACTCCGAGGGGATCAGCCCCAGCATTTT. Amino acid sequence: CSVRLRGDQPQHF.

The chain has TRBV14 and TRBJ2-3, with 10 bases aligning to TRBD1. The CDR3 length is 16 residues. The J segment lost 4 bases and the V segment lost 4 bases, leaving 8 bases of the junction unmatched. Germline V gene lookup returns CDR1 SGHDN and CDR2 FVKESK. The chain's CDR3 is CASSPRDRGIADTQYF. The CDR3 DNA sequence: TGTGCCAGCAGCCCCCGGGACAGGGGAATTGCAGATACGCAGTATTTT.

CDR3 amino acids: CASSLFSAGANVLTF. The CDR3 DNA reads TGCGCCAGCAGCTTGTTCAGTGCTGGGGCCAACGTCCTGACTTTC. This chain connects TRBV5-1 to TRBJ2-6; D is ambiguous. This CDR3 spans 15 amino acids. CDR1 is SGHRS and CDR2 is YFSETQ in the germline V gene. V lost 1 base to trimming and J lost 2 bases, with 7 bases between them. Full variable domain (outside the CDR3, taken from reference TRBV5-1 and TRBJ2-6): KAGVTQTPRYLIKTRGQQVTLSCSPISGHRSVSWYQQTPGQGLQFLFEYFSETQRNKGNFPGRFSGRQFSNSRSEMNVSTLELGDSALYLCASSLFSAGANVLTFGAGSRLTVL.

Only a few counts were recorded for this clone. This sequence joins TRBV7-9 and TRBJ2-1, with TRBD2 matching 9 bases. This CDR3 is built from 15 residues. Germline CDR1 reads SEHNR; CDR2 reads FQNEAQ (reference sequence). V shed 6 bases and J 5 bases; nucleotides not matched to a gene: 8. The CDR3 sequence is CASRGGLAVNNEQFF. CDR3 coding DNA: TGTGCCAGCAGGGGGGGACTAGCCGTGAACAATGAGCAGTTCTTC.

V and J are TRBV6-4 and TRBJ2-3, with D possibly being TRBD1 or TRBD2 (5 bases each). Germline V CDR1 and CDR2: MRHNA, SNTAGT. Between the trimmed V and J ends, which lost 3 bases and 3 bases, there was a span of 10 bases. The CDR3 extends over 14 amino acids. As DNA, the CDR3 is TGTGCCAGCAGTGAGGGACCTGGTACAGATACGCAGTATTTT. Translated: CASSEGPGTDTQYF.

The chain employs TRBV5-1 and TRBJ1-4; the D gene is possibly TRBD1 (5 bases). Trimming stripped 5 bases from V and 6 bases from J, with 8 bases between. Germline V gene lookup returns CDR1 SGHRS and CDR2 YFSETQ. This CDR3 comprises 12 residues. The CDR3 bases are TGCGCCAGCAGGATAGGGGATGAAAAACTGTTTTTT. Translating it yields CASRIGDEKLFF.

This clone was detected a few times. The V call is TRBV18, the J call TRBJ1-6; D is unclear. The V gene's germline CDR1 is KGHSH and CDR2 LQKENI. The V and J ends lost 1 base and 4 bases respectively, with 5 bases between them. The CDR3 has 14 amino acids. CDR3 DNA: TGTGCCAGCTCACCACAGGATTATAATTCACCCCTCCACTTT. Protein product: CASSPQDYNSPLHF.

This clone was seen a few times. An end of the junction differs from the germline gene, which may be a read error. J is TRBJ1-6 and V is TRBV13; 7 positions match TRBD1. CDR3 length: 15 residues. Germline V CDR1 and CDR2: PRHDT, FYEKMQ (reference sequence). CDR3 coding DNA: TGTGCCAGCAGCCTAGGGGACAGAAAAAATTCACCCCTCCACTTT. It specifies CASSLGDRKNSPLHF.

The chain has TRBV5-1 and TRBJ2-5; a possible D gene is TRBD1 (5 bases). Trimming took 0 bases from V and 2 from J, leaving 11 bases between them. CDR3 length: 15 residues. Germline V CDR1 and CDR2: SGHRS, YFSETQ. The CDR3 DNA reads TGCGCCAGCAGCTTGGGCGGACAAACTCAAGAGACCCAGTACTTC. Translation: CASSLGGQTQETQYF. Combining the CDR3 with reference TRBV5-1 and TRBJ2-5 gives the whole variable domain KAGVTQTPRYLIKTRGQQVTLSCSPISGHRSVSWYQQTPGQGLQFLFEYFSETQRNKGNFPGRFSGRQFSNSRSEMNVSTLELGDSALYLCASSLGGQTQETQYFGPGTRLLVL.

The rearrangement uses TRBV7-2 and TRBJ2-7, with 14 bases matching TRBD2. The CDR3 has 17 amino acids. Germline lookup yields CDR1 SGHTA and CDR2 FQGNSA. J gave up 4 bases and V 4 bases, and 9 bases lay outside the gene matches. CDR3 loop: CASSSGLAGGGLYEQYF. As DNA, the CDR3 is TGTGCCAGCAGCTCCGGACTAGCGGGGGGCGGGCTTTACGAGCAGTACTTC.

This clone was seen ten or more times. This chain links TRBV19 with TRBJ2-7; 8 bases match TRBD1. This CDR3 region has 12 residues. The V segment lost 9 bases and the J segment 3 bases; nucleotides outside the gene matches: 4. Looked up from germline, CDR1 is LNHDA and CDR2 is SQIVND (reference sequence). CDR3 amino acids: CASGQGFYEQYF. CDR3 nucleotides: TGTGCCAGCGGACAGGGATTCTACGAGCAGTACTTC.

The gene calls are TRBV28 and TRBJ2-7; D is possibly TRBD2 (6 bases). The length of the CDR3 is 15 residues. From germline, CDR1 is MDHEN and CDR2 SYDVKM. Trimming took off 2 bases at V and 5 bases at J, with 16 bases between the two ends. CDR3 protein: CASSLMASGGHEQYF. CDR3 sequence (DNA): TGTGCCAGCAGTTTAATGGCGTCCGGGGGTCACGAGCAGTACTTC.

This clone turned up a few times. The V and J genes are TRBV29-1 and TRBJ2-4; 8 nucleotides align to TRBD2. Germline trimming cut 5 bases from V and 9 bases from J; bases unmatched to any gene: 12. The CDR3 covers 14 residues. Germline V CDR1 and CDR2: SQVTM, ANQGSEA. The CDR3 DNA follows: TGCAGCGTTCGGGAGGGGACCGCAATAAGCATTCAGTACTTC. Protein product: CSVREGTAISIQYF.

The gene calls are TRBV4-3 and TRBJ2-7; D is uncertain. This CDR3 is 15 amino acids long. V shed 4 bases and J shed 0 bases, with 13 bases lying between them. Germline-derived CDR1 and CDR2 are LGHNA and YSLEER. The CDR3 here is CASSRTSSSSYEQYF. The CDR3 DNA follows: TGCGCCAGCAGCCGTACGTCCAGCAGCTCCTACGAGCAGTACTTC.

The chain carries TRBV5-1 and TRBJ2-3; D might be TRBD1 (6 bases). V lost 0 bases to trimming and J lost 2 bases, with 7 bases between them. The CDR3 has 14 amino acids. Looked up from germline, CDR1 is SGHRS and CDR2 is YFSETQ. CDR3 DNA sequence: TGCGCCAGCAGCTTGGGACAGGCCACAGATACGCAGTATTTT. It yields the protein CASSLGQATDTQYF. The variable domain in full, with the rest retrieved from reference TRBV5-1 and TRBJ2-3, is KAGVTQTPRYLIKTRGQQVTLSCSPISGHRSVSWYQQTPGQGLQFLFEYFSETQRNKGNFPGRFSGRQFSNSRSEMNVSTLELGDSALYLCASSLGQATDTQYFGPGTRLTVL.

This clone was seen a handful of times. The V call is TRBV5-1, the J call TRBJ2-1; 7 bases agree with TRBD2. Per germline, CDR1 SGHRS and CDR2 YFSETQ. V lost 2 bases to trimming and J lost 2 bases; unmatched junction nucleotides: 4. This CDR3 has 15 residues. CDR3 DNA: TGCGCCAGCAGCTTAGCGGGAAGGACCTACAATGAGCAGTTCTTC. Residues: CASSLAGRTYNEQFF.

This clone has more than one count but fewer than ten. The gene calls are TRBV29-1 and TRBJ1-4; D not resolved. Germline V gives CDR1 SQVTM, CDR2 ANQGSEA. The V end was cut by 3 bases, the J end by 5 bases, with 7 bases between. The CDR3 has 12 amino acids. CDR3 region: CSVESENEKLFF. CDR3 DNA: TGCAGCGTTGAGTCTGAGAATGAAAAACTGTTTTTT.

This clone was observed a handful of times. The CDR3 bases are TGCAGCGTTGAAGTTAACGGCATATTTGAGGATACGCAGTATTTT. Translated: CSVEVNGIFEDTQYF. V gene TRBV29-1 combines with J gene TRBJ2-3; the D is unclear. Between the trimmed V and J ends, which lost 1 base and 6 bases, there was a span of 17 bases. This CDR3 has 15 residues. Germline loops: CDR1 SQVTM, CDR2 ANQGSEA.